This T cell receptor beta chain comes out of a study of PD-1 blockade in classical Hodgkin lymphoma. Turning to the study itself: Patients in the cohort were put on intravenous nivolumab, 3 mg/kg every 2 weeks.

Repertoires were generated with immunoSEQ multiplex PCR, while TCRdb's copy carries only in-frame clones and drops some. Among 4,000 to 6,000 clones, roughly 65% were seen once, and the ten largest hold approximately 25%. Sample time point: cycle 4 day 1 (C4D1), after 6 weeks of nivolumab. Exposure to brentuximab vedotin varied, and each patient had relapsed following autologous stem cell transplantation. Investigators obtained CD8+ T cells from thawed PBMCs by magnetic negative selection. By share of the sample, this clone is large. No antigen is known for it. V was cut by 0 bases and J by 1 base, with 5 bases left in between. This CDR3 is built from 14 residues. The germline CDR1 and CDR2 sequences are MNHEY and SMNVEV (reference sequence). Study observations and caveats: CD4+ TCR diversity climbed significantly by C4D1, unlike CD8+ TCR diversity.

The receptor comes from a human donor with classical Hodgkin lymphoma. The chain links TRBV27 to TRBJ2-3; D call uncertain. Sequencing was performed on CD8+ T cells from blood, taken before the fourth cycle of nivolumab. The DNA for the CDR3 is TGTGCCAGCAGTTTATCGGCCGGCACAGATACGCAGTATTTT. Its translation: CASSLSAGTDTQYF.